Listed below are T cell receptor beta chains from one sample, sequenced in a study of CD8+ T cells in alopecia areata. The protocol was immunoSEQ multiplex PCR, while the TCRdb copy is restricted to in-frame clones and leaves out a portion. The data show roughly 250,000 clones, with under 80% seen just once and 1% to 1.5% held by the top ten. The source was CD4+ T cells sorted from blood, collected at week 0. These receptors came from a human donor with alopecia areata. Both conserved end residues are part of each CDR3. A D gene is named only where the DNA matches it firmly. Clone size is stated in some rows and not others, as once, few, many or a class when expanded.

>TRBV11-2|NA|NA|TRBJ2-7
CASSPTIVGYEQYF
TGTGCCAGCAGCCCTACCATAGTTGGCTACGAGCAGTACTTC
>TRBV30|once|TRBD1|TRBJ2-7
CAWSAQGQGEQYF
TGTGCCTGGAGTGCCCAGGGACAGGGGGAGCAGTACTTC
>TRBV6-6|NA|TRBD1|TRBJ2-5
CASRGDSVRETQYF
TGTGCCAGCAGGGGGGACAGCGTCCGGGAGACCCAGTACTTC
>TRBV4-1|NA|NA|TRBJ1-5
CASSQTRGTRGEPQHF
TGCGCCAGCAGCCAAACCCGGGGCACTCGTGGGGAGCCCCAGCATTTT
>TRBV15|NA|TRBD2|TRBJ2-5
CATSGSGPGETQYF
TGTGCCACCAGCGGTAGCGGGCCGGGAGAGACCCAGTACTTC
>TRBV9|NA|TRBD2|TRBJ2-3
CASSTTSGNTDTQYF
TGTGCCAGCAGCACAACTAGCGGAAACACAGATACGCAGTATTTT
>TRBV30|NA|TRBD1|TRBJ2-1
CAWSARDRGVMNEQFF
TGTGCCTGGAGTGCCCGTGACAGGGGGGTCATGAATGAGCAGTTCTTC
>TRBV29-1|NA|NA|TRBJ1-2
CSADLYDGGSYGYTF
TGCAGCGCAGACCTTTACGACGGGGGAAGCTATGGCTACACCTTC
>TRBV5-1|NA|TRBD1|TRBJ2-1
CASSPGQGDNYEQFF
TGCGCCAGCAGCCCAGGACAGGGTGATAACTATGAGCAGTTCTTC
>TRBV29-1|NA|TRBD1|TRBJ2-3
CSADRVGDTQYF
TGCAGCGCAGACAGGGTTGGCGATACGCAGTATTTT
>TRBV19|NA|TRBD1|TRBJ1-1
CASKGTGDLEAFF
TGTGCCAGTAAGGGGACAGGGGATCTTGAAGCTTTCTTT
>TRBV30|once|NA|TRBJ1-2
CAWSITTGRAGYTF
TGTGCCTGGAGCATCACTACAGGGAGGGCTGGCTACACCTTC
>TRBV19|NA|NA|TRBJ2-7
CASSMGIRSYEQYF
TGTGCCAGTAGTATGGGGATACGGAGCTACGAGCAGTACTTC
>TRBV7-8|few|NA|TRBJ1-2
CASSLGGTNYGYTF
TGTGCCAGCAGCTTAGGGGGGACTAACTATGGCTACACCTTC
>TRBV2|NA|TRBD1|TRBJ2-3
CASSGSSGQGSDTQYF
TGTGCCAGCAGTGGATCATCGGGACAGGGCTCAGATACGCAGTATTTT
>TRBV5-1|few|NA|TRBJ1-4
CASSLVEGSEKLFF
TGCGCCAGCAGCTTGGTAGAGGGTAGCGAAAAACTGTTTTTT
>TRBV27|few|TRBD1|TRBJ1-6
CASSRTGGEGSLHF
TGTGCCAGCAGTCGGACAGGGGGGGAAGGATCCCTCCACTTT
>TRBV7-2|few|NA|TRBJ2-7
CASTPVGPF
TGTGCCAGCACTCCAGTGGGGCCCTTC
>TRBV5-6|NA|NA|TRBJ1-5
CASSWTGSNQPQHF
TGTGCCAGCAGCTGGACGGGGTCCAATCAGCCCCAGCATTTT
>TRBV7-2|NA|TRBD2|TRBJ2-7
CASSPIWGGTYEQYF
TGTGCCAGCAGCCCAATCTGGGGGGGGACCTACGAGCAGTACTTC
>TRBV5-6|NA|NA|TRBJ1-2
CASSPGSASTNYGYTF
TGTGCCAGCAGCCCCGGATCGGCCAGTACTAACTATGGCTACACCTTC
>TRBV30|NA|TRBD1|TRBJ1-1
CAWSPPRGQNTEAFF
TGTGCCTGGAGTCCTCCCAGGGGGCAGAACACTGAAGCTTTCTTT
>TRBV5-1|NA|TRBD2|TRBJ2-1
CASSSSSGGAKNEQFF
TGCGCCAGCAGCTCGTCTAGCGGGGGGGCGAAGAATGAGCAGTTCTTC
>TRBV20-1|few|NA|TRBJ2-3
CSASTDTQYF
TGCAGTGCTAGTACCGATACGCAGTATTTT
>TRBV29-1|few|TRBD2|TRBJ2-1
CSASGGLSSYNEQFF
TGCAGCGCTAGCGGGGGCCTTAGCTCCTACAATGAGCAGTTCTTC
>TRBV5-1|NA|NA|TRBJ1-6
CASSGPGGNSPLHF
TGCGCCAGCAGCGGGCCGGGCGGGAATTCACCCCTCCACTTT
>TRBV6-5|NA|TRBD1|TRBJ2-7
CASSSLDRADEQYF
TGTGCCAGCAGTTCCCTGGACAGGGCTGACGAGCAGTACTTC
>TRBV30|once|NA|TRBJ1-1
CACYRAASNTEAFF
TGTGCCTGTTACAGGGCGGCTTCGAACACTGAAGCTTTCTTT
>TRBV27|NA|NA|TRBJ2-6
CASSQLDSSGANVLTF
TGTGCCAGCAGTCAACTCGACAGCTCTGGGGCCAACGTCCTGACTTTC
>TRBV9|few|TRBD1|TRBJ1-6
CASSVDGQGSSPLHF
TGTGCCAGCAGCGTTGATGGACAGGGGAGTTCACCCCTCCACTTT
>TRBV6-4|NA|NA|TRBJ2-1
CASSDSMRVSNEQFF
TGTGCCAGCAGTGACTCGATGAGAGTCTCAAATGAGCAGTTCTTC
>TRBV29-1|NA|NA|TRBJ2-5
CSVREETQYF
TGCAGCGTGAGGGAGGAGACCCAGTACTTC
>TRBV19|once|NA|TRBJ1-1
CASSIRRMNTEAFF
TGTGCCAGTAGTATCCGACGGATGAACACTGAAGCTTTCTTT
>TRBV7-2|few|NA|TRBJ2-4
CASSPVPSGAKNIQYF
TGTGCCAGCAGCCCCGTCCCCTCCGGAGCCAAAAACATTCAGTACTTC
>TRBV30|NA|NA|TRBJ1-5
CAWSDGRVDQPQHF
TGTGCCTGGAGTGACGGCAGGGTGGATCAGCCCCAGCATTTT
>TRBV15|NA|NA|TRBJ1-1
CATSGGKNTEAFF
TGTGCCACCAGCGGCGGGAAGAACACTGAAGCTTTCTTT
>TRBV30|NA|NA|TRBJ2-4
CAWSAGTNIQYF
TGTGCCTGGAGTGCGGGGACAAACATTCAGTACTTC
>TRBV5-1|NA|TRBD2|TRBJ2-3
CASSLGSAGGTDTQYF
TGCGCCAGCAGCTTGGGGTCAGCGGGGGGCACAGATACGCAGTATTTT
>TRBV4-3|NA|NA|TRBJ1-1
CASSQERLWNTEAFF
TGCGCCAGCAGCCAAGAGAGGCTCTGGAACACTGAAGCTTTCTTT
>TRBV9|NA|NA|TRBJ2-1
CASSAGKGNEQFF
TGTGCCAGCAGCGCCGGAAAGGGCAATGAGCAGTTCTTC
>TRBV30|NA|TRBD1|TRBJ1-5
CAWSVRQGVQPQHF
TGTGCCTGGAGTGTAAGGCAGGGGGTACAGCCCCAGCATTTT
>TRBV4-3|NA|NA|TRBJ1-6
CASSEGSGNSPLHF
TGCGCCAGCAGCGAAGGTTCGGGGAATTCACCCCTCCACTTT
>TRBV20-1|NA|NA|TRBJ2-7
CSAREWDEQYF
TGCAGTGCTAGAGAGTGGGACGAGCAGTACTTC
>TRBV29-1|NA|NA|TRBJ1-1
CSVDGGYSEAFF
TGCAGCGTTGATGGAGGTTACTCTGAAGCTTTCTTT